This T cell receptor beta chain was sequenced in a study of blood T cell repertoires in COVID-19. About the study: Samples representing acute and convalescent COVID-19 were sourced from the United States, Italy and Spain. PBMCs, B-cell-depleted T cells, or T cells provided the cDNA or gDNA that made up the material.

The CDR3 consists of 15 residues. Germline V gene lookup returns CDR1 SNHLY and CDR2 FYNNEI. With V trimmed by 3 bases and J by 8 bases, 5 bases remained unmatched. As handled by the study authors: Estimation of nucleated cell counts was performed using reference gene primer amplification. TCRdb's table, derived via immunoSEQ multiplex PCR, lists solely in-frame clones and lacks some. V and J calls and clone size follow that table, whereas D and trimming were derived from the DNA. The table shows 40,000 to 45,000 clones, with roughly nine tenths occurring only once. V is TRBV2 and J is TRBJ2-1; 12 bases are a match to TRBD2. The sample comprised peripheral blood. The receptor comes from a man aged 45 to 65 with active COVID-19. In DNA form, the CDR3 reads TGTGCCAGCAGTGACCGGACTAGCGGGAACCATGAGCAGTTCTTC. Its protein product is CASSDRTSGNHEQFF.